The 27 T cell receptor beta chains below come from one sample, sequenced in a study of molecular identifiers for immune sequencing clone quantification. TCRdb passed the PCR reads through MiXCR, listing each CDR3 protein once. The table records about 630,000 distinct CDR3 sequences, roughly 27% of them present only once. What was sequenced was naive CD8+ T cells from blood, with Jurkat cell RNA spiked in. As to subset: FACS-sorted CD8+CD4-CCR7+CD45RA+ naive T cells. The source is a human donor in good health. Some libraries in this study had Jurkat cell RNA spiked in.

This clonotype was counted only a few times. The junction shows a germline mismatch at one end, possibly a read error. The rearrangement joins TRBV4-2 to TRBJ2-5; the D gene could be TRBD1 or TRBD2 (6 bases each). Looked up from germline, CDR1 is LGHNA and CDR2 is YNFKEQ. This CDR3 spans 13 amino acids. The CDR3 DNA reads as TGTGCCAGCAGCCAACGGGGGCAAGAGACCCACTACTTC. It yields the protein CASSQRGQETHYF.

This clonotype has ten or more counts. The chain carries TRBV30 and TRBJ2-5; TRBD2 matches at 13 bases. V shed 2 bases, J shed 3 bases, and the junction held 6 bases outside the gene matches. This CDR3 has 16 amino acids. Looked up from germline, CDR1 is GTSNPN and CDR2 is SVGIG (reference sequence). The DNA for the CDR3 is TGTGCCTGGAGTAGCCGGACTAGCGGGGGAAAAGAGACCCAGTACTTC. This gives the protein CAWSSRTSGGKETQYF.

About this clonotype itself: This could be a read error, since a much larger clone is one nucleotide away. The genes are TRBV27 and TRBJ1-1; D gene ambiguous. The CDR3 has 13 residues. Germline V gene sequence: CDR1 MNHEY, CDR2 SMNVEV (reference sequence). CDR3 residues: CAGSLYTSTEAFF. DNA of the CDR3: TGTGCCGGCAGTTTGTATACCAGCACTGAAGCTTTCTTT.

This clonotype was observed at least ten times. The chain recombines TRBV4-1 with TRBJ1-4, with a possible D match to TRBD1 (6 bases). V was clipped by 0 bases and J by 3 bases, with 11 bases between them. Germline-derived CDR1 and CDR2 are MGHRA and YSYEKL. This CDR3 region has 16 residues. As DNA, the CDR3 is TGCGCCAGCAGCCAAGAACGGGGGGCTGCTAATGAAAAACTGTTTTTT. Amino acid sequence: CASSQERGAANEKLFF.

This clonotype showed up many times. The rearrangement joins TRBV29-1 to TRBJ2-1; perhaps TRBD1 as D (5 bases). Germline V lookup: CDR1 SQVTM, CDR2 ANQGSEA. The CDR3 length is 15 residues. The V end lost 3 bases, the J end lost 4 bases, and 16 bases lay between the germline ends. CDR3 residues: CSVDHVAGIYNEQFF. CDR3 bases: TGCAGCGTTGATCATGTAGCAGGGATATACAATGAGCAGTTCTTC.

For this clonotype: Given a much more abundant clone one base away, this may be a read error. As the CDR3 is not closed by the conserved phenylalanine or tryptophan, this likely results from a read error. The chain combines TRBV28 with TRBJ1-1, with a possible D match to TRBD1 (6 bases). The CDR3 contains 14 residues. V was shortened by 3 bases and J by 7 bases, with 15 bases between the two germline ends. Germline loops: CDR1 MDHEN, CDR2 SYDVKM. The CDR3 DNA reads TGTGCCAGCAGTTTTCGGGGGCGAGGAAATGAAGCTTTCTCT. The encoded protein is CASSFRGRGNEAFS.

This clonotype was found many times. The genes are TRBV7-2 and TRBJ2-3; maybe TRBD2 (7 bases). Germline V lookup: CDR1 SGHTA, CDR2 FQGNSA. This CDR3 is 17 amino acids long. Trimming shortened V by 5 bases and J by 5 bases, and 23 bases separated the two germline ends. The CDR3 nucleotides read TGTGCCAGCAGCCTAGGCACTTACGGGGGGCGCGGAGATACGCAGTATTTT. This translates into CASSLGTYGGRGDTQYF.

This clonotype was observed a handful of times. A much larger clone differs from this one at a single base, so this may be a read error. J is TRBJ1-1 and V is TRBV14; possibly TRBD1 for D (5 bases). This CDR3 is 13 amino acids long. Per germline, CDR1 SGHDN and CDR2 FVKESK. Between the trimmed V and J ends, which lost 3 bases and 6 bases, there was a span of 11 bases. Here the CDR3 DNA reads TGTGCCAGCAGCCAGCCAGGGTTCGCTGAAGCTTTCTTT. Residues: CASSQPGFAEAFF.

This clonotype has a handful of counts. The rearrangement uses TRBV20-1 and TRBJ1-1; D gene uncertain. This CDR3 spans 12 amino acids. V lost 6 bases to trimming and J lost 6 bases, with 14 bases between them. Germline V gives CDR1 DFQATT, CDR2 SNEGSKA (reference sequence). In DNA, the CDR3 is TGCAGTGCAACCGACATGACGCCTGAAGCTTTCTTT. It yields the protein CSATDMTPEAFF.

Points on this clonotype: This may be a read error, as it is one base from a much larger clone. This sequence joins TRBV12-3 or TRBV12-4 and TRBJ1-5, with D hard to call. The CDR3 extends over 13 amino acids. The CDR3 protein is CASSFYRNQPQRF. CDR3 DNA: TGTGCCAGCAGTTTTTACCGCAATCAGCCCCAGCGTTTT.

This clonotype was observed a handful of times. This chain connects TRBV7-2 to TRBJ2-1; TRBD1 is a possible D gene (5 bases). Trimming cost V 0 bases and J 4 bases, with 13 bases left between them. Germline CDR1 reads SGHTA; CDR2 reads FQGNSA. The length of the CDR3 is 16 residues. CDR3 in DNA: TGTGCCAGCAGCTTAGCCGACAGATCGCCTTACAATGAGCAGTTCTTC. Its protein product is CASSLADRSPYNEQFF.

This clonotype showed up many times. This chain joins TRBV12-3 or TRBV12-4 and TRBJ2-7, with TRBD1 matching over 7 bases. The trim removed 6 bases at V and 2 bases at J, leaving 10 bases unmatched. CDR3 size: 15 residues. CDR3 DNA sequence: TGTGCCAGCAGCCAAACCTTAGACAGGGCCTACGAGCAGTACTTC. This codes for CASSQTLDRAYEQYF.

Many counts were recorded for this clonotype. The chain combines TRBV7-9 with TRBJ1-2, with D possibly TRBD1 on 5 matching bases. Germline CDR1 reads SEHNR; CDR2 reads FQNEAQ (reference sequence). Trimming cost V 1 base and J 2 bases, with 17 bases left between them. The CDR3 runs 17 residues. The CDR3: CASSLVVRETDNYGYTF. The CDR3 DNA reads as TGTGCCAGCAGCTTAGTTGTCAGGGAGACGGACAACTATGGCTACACCTTC.

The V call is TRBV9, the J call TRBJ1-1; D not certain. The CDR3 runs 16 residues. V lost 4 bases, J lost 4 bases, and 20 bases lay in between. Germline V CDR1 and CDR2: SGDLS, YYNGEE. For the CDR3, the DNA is TGTGCCAGCAGCCTGGGAAGTGGTCGGTCGGGCACTGAAGCTTTCTTT. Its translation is CASSLGSGRSGTEAFF.

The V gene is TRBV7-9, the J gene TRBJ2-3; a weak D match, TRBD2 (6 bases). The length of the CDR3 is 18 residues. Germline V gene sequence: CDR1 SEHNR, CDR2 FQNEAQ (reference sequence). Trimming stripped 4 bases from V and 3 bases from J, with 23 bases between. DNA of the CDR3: TGTGCCAGCAGCTCCACTTTAATAGCGGATGGAGCAACAGATACGCAGTATTTT. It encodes CASSSTLIADGATDTQYF. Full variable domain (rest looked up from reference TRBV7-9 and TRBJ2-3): DTGVSQNPRHKITKRGQNVTFRCDPISEHNRLYWYRQTLGQGPEFLTYFQNEAQLEKSRLLSDRFSAERPKGSFSTLEIQRTEQGDSAMYLCASSSTLIADGATDTQYFGPGTRLTVL.

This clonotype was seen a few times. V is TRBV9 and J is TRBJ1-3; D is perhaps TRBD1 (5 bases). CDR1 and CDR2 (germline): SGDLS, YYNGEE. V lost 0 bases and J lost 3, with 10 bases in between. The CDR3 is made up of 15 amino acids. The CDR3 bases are TGTGCCAGCAGCGTAGATGCGGGGGTTGGAAACACCATATATTTT. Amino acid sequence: CASSVDAGVGNTIYF. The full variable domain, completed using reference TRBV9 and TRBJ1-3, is DSGVTQTPKHLITATGQRVTLRCSPRSGDLSVYWYQQSLDQGLQFLIQYYNGEERAKGNILERFSAQQFPDLHSELNLSSLELGDSALYFCASSVDAGVGNTIYFGEGSWLTVV.

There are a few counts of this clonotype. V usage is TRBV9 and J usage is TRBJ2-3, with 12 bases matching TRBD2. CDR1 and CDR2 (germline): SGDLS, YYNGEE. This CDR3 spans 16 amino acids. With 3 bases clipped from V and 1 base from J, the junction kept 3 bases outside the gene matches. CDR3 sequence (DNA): TGTGCCAGCAGCGCCTCTAGCGGGGGGGGCACAGATACGCAGTATTTT. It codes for CASSASSGGGTDTQYF. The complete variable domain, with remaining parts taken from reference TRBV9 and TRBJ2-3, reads DSGVTQTPKHLITATGQRVTLRCSPRSGDLSVYWYQQSLDQGLQFLIQYYNGEERAKGNILERFSAQQFPDLHSELNLSSLELGDSALYFCASSASSGGGTDTQYFGPGTRLTVL.

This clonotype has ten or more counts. In DNA, the CDR3 is TGTGCCAGCAGCAAAGGGGTGGAGACCCAGTACTTC. This sequence encodes CASSKGVETQYF. V gene TRBV13 combines with J gene TRBJ2-5; D is possibly TRBD1 (5 bases). The germline V gene has CDR1 PRHDT and CDR2 FYEKMQ (reference sequence). V lost 5 bases to trimming and J lost 5 bases, with 9 bases between them. This CDR3 has 12 residues.

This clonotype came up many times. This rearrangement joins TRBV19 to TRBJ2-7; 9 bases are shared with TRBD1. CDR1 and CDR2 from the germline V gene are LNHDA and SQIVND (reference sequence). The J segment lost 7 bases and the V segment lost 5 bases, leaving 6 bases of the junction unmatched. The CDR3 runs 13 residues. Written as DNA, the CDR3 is TGTGCCAGTAGTTCCAGGACAGGGGAAGAGCAGTACTTC. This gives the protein CASSSRTGEEQYF.

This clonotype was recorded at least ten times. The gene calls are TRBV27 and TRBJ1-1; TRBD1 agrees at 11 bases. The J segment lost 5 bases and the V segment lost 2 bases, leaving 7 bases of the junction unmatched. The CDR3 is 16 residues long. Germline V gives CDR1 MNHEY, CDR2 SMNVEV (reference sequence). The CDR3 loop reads CASSLIVGQGDTEAFF. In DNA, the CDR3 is TGTGCCAGCAGTTTAATAGTGGGACAGGGGGATACTGAAGCTTTCTTT.

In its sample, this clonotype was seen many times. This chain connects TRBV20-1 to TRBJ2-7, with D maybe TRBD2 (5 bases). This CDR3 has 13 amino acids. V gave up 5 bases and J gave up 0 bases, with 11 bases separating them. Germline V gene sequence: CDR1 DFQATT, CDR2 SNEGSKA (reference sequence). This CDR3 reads CSASDSVSYEQYF. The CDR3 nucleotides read TGCAGTGCTTCGGACTCAGTCTCCTACGAGCAGTACTTC.

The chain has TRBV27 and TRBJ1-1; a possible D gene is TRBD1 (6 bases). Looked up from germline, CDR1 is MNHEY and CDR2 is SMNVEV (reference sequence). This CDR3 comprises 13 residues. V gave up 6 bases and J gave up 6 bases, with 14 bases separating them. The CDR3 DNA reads TGTGCCAGCAGACCACAGGGAAGGGCTGAAGCTTTCTTT. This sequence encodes CASRPQGRAEAFF.

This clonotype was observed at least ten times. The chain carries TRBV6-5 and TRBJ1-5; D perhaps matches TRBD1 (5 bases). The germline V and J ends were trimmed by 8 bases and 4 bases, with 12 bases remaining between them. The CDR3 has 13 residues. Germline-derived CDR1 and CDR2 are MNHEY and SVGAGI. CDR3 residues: CASCRGINQPQHF. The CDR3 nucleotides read TGTGCCAGCTGTAGGGGAATTAATCAGCCCCAGCATTTT.

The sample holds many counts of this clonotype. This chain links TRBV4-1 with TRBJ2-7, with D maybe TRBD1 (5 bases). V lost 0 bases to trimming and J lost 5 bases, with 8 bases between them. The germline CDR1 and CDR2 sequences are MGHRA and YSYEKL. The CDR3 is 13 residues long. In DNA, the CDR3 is TGCGCCAGCAGCCAAGAAGGGGTTGACGAGCAGTACTTC. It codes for CASSQEGVDEQYF.

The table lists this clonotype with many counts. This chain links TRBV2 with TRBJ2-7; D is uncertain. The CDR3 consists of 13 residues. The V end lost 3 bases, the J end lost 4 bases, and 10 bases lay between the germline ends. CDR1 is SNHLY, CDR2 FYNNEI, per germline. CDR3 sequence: CASSEGSRYEQYF. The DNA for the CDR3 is TGTGCCAGCAGTGAGGGGTCTAGGTACGAGCAGTACTTC.

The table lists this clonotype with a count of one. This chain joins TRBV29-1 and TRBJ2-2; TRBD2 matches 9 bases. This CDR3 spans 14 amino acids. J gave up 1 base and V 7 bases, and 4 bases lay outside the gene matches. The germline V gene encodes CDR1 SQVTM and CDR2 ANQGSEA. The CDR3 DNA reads TGCAGCGCCGTTAGCGGGGGGAACACCGGGGAGCTGTTTTTT. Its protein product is CSAVSGGNTGELFF.

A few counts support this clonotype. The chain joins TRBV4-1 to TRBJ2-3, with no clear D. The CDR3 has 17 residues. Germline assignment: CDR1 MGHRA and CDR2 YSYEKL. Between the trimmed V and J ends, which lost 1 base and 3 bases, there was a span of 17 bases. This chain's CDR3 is CASSQVEGSYSTDTQYF. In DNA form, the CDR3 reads TGCGCCAGCAGCCAAGTCGAAGGGTCATATTCAACAGATACGCAGTATTTT.